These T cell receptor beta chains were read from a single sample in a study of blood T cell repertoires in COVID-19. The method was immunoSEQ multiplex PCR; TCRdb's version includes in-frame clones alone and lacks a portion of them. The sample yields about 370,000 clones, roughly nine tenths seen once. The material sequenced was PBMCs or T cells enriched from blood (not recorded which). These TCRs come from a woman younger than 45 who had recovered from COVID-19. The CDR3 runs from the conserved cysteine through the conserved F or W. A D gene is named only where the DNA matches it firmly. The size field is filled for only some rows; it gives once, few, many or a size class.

TGTGCCAGCAGCCAAGACGGGAGGGACAACTTAAACTATGGCTACACCTTC | CASSQDGRDNLNYGYTF | TRBV3-1/TRBV3-2 | - | TRBJ1-2 | -
TGCGCCAGCAGCCAGAGACGGGCAACTAATGAAAAACTGTTTTTT | CASSQRRATNEKLFF | TRBV4-3 | - | TRBJ1-4 | -
TGTGCCACCAGTTCCAGGGAATCCTACGAGCAGTACTTC | CATSSRESYEQYF | TRBV24-1 | - | TRBJ2-7 | -
TGTGCCAGCTCACCACCGGGGGGGCAGCCCTCCTACAATGAGCAGTTCTTC | CASSPPGGQPSYNEQFF | TRBV18 | - | TRBJ2-1 | once
TGTGCCAGCAGCTTCGCCACCGGACAGGGGAACACTGAAGCTTTCTTT | CASSFATGQGNTEAFF | TRBV7-3 | TRBD1 | TRBJ1-1 | -
TGTGCCAGCATTCAGGGTTCCTACAATGAGCAGTTCTTC | CASIQGSYNEQFF | TRBV7-9 | - | TRBJ2-1 | -
TGTGCCAGAAGCTTGGGGTTATTTGAGGACAGGGCCTCCTACGAGCAGTACTTC | CARSLGLFEDRASYEQYF | TRBV5-3 | TRBD1 | TRBJ2-7 | -
TGTGCCAGCAGCACCACCGGGACAGCCTACGAGCAGTACTTC | CASSTTGTAYEQYF | TRBV7-9 | TRBD1 | TRBJ2-7 | -
TGTGCCAGCAGTGAAAACACAGGGCAGACTGAAGCTTTCTTT | CASSENTGQTEAFF | TRBV6-1 | - | TRBJ1-1 | once
TGTGCCAGCAGCTTTGGGGGTAGCGGGAGCTCGTATGAGCAGTTCTTC | CASSFGGSGSSYEQFF | TRBV7-8 | TRBD2 | TRBJ2-1 | -
TGTGCCAGCAGCTTAGCTCTTCGGGTGGAAAAACTGTTTTTT | CASSLALRVEKLFF | TRBV7-7 | - | TRBJ1-4 | -
TGTGCCAGCAGCTTGAGGTTCGCGGGAAATCAGCCCCAGCATTTT | CASSLRFAGNQPQHF | TRBV5-6 | - | TRBJ1-5 | -
TGTGCCAGCAGCCAAGCTGGGGGGAAACAGCCCCAGCATTTT | CASSQAGGKQPQHF | TRBV3-1/TRBV3-2 | - | TRBJ1-5 | -
TGTGCCACCAGCGGTCGCAGGGCACATCAGGGAAAACTGTTTTTT | CATSGRRAHQGKLFF | TRBV15 | - | TRBJ1-4 | -
TGTGCCACCCAAATAGCCGCCACCTCCTATGGCTACACCTTC | CATQIAATSYGYTF | TRBV10-3 | - | TRBJ1-2 | few
TGCAGCGTTTATTCAGGGACACCGATTAGCTCTGGGGCCAACGTCCTGACTTTC | CSVYSGTPISSGANVLTF | TRBV29-1 | - | TRBJ2-6 | -
TGTGCCAGCAGCTCCCACAGCCTCACCTACGAGCAGTACTTC | CASSSHSLTYEQYF | TRBV5-8 | - | TRBJ2-7 | -
TGTGCCAGCAGCTTAGACCGGGAGACCCAGTACTTC | CASSLDRETQYF | TRBV11-2 | - | TRBJ2-5 | -
TGTGCCAGCCTTAAGGAGCGGGCCGAAGACACCGGGGAGCTGTTTTTT | CASLKERAEDTGELFF | TRBV19 | - | TRBJ2-2 | -
TGTGCCAGCAGTCCGATTAGGGAGACTAAGGGCTATGGCTACACCTTC | CASSPIRETKGYGYTF | TRBV28 | - | TRBJ1-2 | -
TGTGCCAGCAGCGTAGCGTCAGGGGGAACCTACAATGAGCAGTTCTTC | CASSVASGGTYNEQFF | TRBV9 | TRBD1 | TRBJ2-1 | -
TGTGCCAGCTCACCGGCGGACAGGCGCAGATCTAACTATGGCTACACCTTC | CASSPADRRRSNYGYTF | TRBV18 | TRBD1 | TRBJ1-2 | -
TGTGCCAGCAGACGAATGCCTGGGGGCGAAGCTTTCTTT | CASRRMPGGEAFF | TRBV12-3/TRBV12-4 | - | TRBJ1-1 | -
TGTGCCAGCAGGCGGGACAGGGTTTTGAATGAGCAGTTCTTC | CASRRDRVLNEQFF | TRBV6-5 | TRBD1 | TRBJ2-1 | -
TGTGCCAGCTCAGAGGGGGTGAACACTGAAGCTTTCTTT | CASSEGVNTEAFF | TRBV18 | - | TRBJ1-1 | -
TGTGCCTGGAGTGTACAGGACAGGTTGGCTTTCTTT | CAWSVQDRLAFF | TRBV30 | TRBD1 | TRBJ1-1 | -
TGTGCCAGCACTCTTCCAAGGCGGGCAGCGAGATATAGCAATCAGCCCCAGCATTTT | CASTLPRRAARYSNQPQHF | TRBV6-4 | - | TRBJ1-5 | -
TGTGCCAGCGGGCCAGCAGAGACCCAGTACTTC | CASGPAETQYF | TRBV7-2 | - | TRBJ2-5 | -
TGTGCCTGGAGTCCCAGGATTGATCAGCCCCAGCATTTT | CAWSPRIDQPQHF | TRBV30 | - | TRBJ1-5 | -
TGTGCCAGCAGTGACGGGCCGGGGGAAGAGACCCAGTACTTC | CASSDGPGEETQYF | TRBV7-3 | - | TRBJ2-5 | -
TGTGCCAGCAGCTCGATCACTTTCTACAATGAGCAGTTCTTC | CASSSITFYNEQFF | TRBV13 | - | TRBJ2-1 | -
TGTGCCATCAGTCGGGGGACAGGGGGGAACACTGAAGCTTTCTTT | CAISRGTGGNTEAFF | TRBV10-3 | TRBD1 | TRBJ1-1 | -
TGCAGTTTAAAACAGGGAAACACCATATATTTT | CSLKQGNTIYF | TRBV20-1 | - | TRBJ1-3 | many
TGTGCCAGCAGCAAAGCACTAGCGGGAGCCCCCGATGAGCAGTTCTTC | CASSKALAGAPDEQFF | TRBV21-1 | - | TRBJ2-1 | once